This TCR beta chain comes out of a study of type 1 regulatory T cells. Turning to the study itself: T-allo10 is an in vitro-generated, Tr1-enriched CD4 T cell product specific for alloantigen.

Trimming took 0 bases from V and 10 from J, leaving 16 bases between them. This CDR3 spans 14 amino acids. Germline V gene data show CDR1 as SGHRS and CDR2 as YFSETQ. A single record per CDR3 protein comes from TCRdb applying MiXCR to the reads. The sample contains some 89,000 distinct CDR3 sequences, around 30% of which appear only once. The chain carries TRBV5-1 and TRBJ1-2; D unresolved. The specimen sequenced was CD4+ T cells, either the whole sample or a sorted fraction (not recorded which). The sequence derives from a human donor in good health. The CDR3 protein is CASSLAAGRFDYTF. The CDR3 coding sequence is TGCGCCAGCAGCTTGGCGGCGGGTCGATTTGACTACACCTTC.